The T cell receptor (beta chain) under discussion was sequenced for a study of graft-versus-host responses after intestinal transplantation. Study details: Multivisceral, liver-intestinal, or isolated intestinal grafts were transplanted into recipients. Induction with anti-thymocyte globulin, then tacrolimus and steroids for about 3 years, was given to all recipients. Study conclusions and caveats: Analysis identified GvH clones in recipient marrow, with some appearing first in ileum or blood. Where graft-donor T cell macrochimerism was present, patients had high graft-versus-host to host-versus-graft clonal ratios in allografts.

In regard to this clone: Its antigen is currently unknown.

There are 15 residues in the CDR3. Trimming removed 7 bases from V and 3 bases from J, with 18 bases in between. CDR1 is MRHNA and CDR2 is SNTAGT in the germline V gene. The data were produced by immunoSEQ multiplex PCR, yet TCRdb's version contains in-frame clones alone and is incomplete. The sample holds 86,000 or so clones, over 80% seen once. This TCR came from a human donor who received an intestinal transplant. This rearrangement joins TRBV6-4 to TRBJ1-2; D possibly corresponds to TRBD1 (6 bases). Material: unstimulated CD8+ T cells sorted from spleen or lymph node cells, obtained before intestinal transplant. The CDR3 region has the DNA TGTGCCAGCAAAGACCCAACAGGGCCACACTATGGCTACACCTTC. Encoded protein: CASKDPTGPHYGYTF.